This TCR beta chain appears in the sequencing data of a study of identical twins. Study findings and constraints: Conclusions were based on cross-sectional statistical analysis, without following the same donors.

A universal primer site arose from template switching, and cDNA bore unique molecular identifiers. TCRdb used MiXCR to reprocess the 5' RACE reads, holding one entry per CDR3 protein. The table records hundreds of thousands of distinct CDR3 sequences, 8.5% to 9% of them present only once. This clonotype was seen more than once but under ten times. Its antigen is still unknown. The CDR3 spans 15 residues. Per the germline V gene, CDR1 is LNHNV and CDR2 is YYDKDF (reference sequence). V shed 0 bases and J shed 2 bases, with 11 bases lying between them. The same sample was also used in a study of yellow fever vaccine responses in identical twins.

Sequencing was carried out using PBMCs. The receptor was isolated from a woman aged 18-35 years in good health. The genes are TRBV15 and TRBJ2-7, with D tentatively TRBD1 or TRBD2 (5 bases each). CDR3 residues: CATSRDLGDPYEQYF. For the CDR3, the DNA is TGTGCCACCAGCAGAGACTTAGGGGACCCCTACGAGCAGTACTTC.